This T cell receptor beta chain was recorded in a study of response to subunit inactivated influenza vaccine. This clonotype occurred a few times. The CDR3 runs 16 residues. The germline V gene has CDR1 SGHTA and CDR2 FQGNSA. V trimming: 4 bases; J trimming: 3 bases; junction bases outside the gene matches: 11. TCRdb re-analysed the RT-PCR reads in MiXCR, keeping a single row per CDR3 protein. Of approximately 310,000 distinct CDR3 sequences in the sample, roughly a fifth were seen once. V and J are TRBV7-2 and TRBJ2-7, with 8 bases lining up with TRBD1. The TCR sequence derives from a man between 50 and 75 years old who received an inactivated influenza vaccine. The sequences come from PBMCs from blood, collected approximately 22 months after vaccination. The CDR3 sequence: CASSSNGRTGLYEQYF. DNA of the CDR3: TGTGCCAGCAGCTCCAATGGGAGGACAGGGCTCTACGAGCAGTACTTC.